Listed here are 21 T cell receptor beta chains from one sample, sequenced in a study of blood T cell repertoires in COVID-19. Profiling relied on immunoSEQ multiplex PCR, and the TCRdb table lists in-frame clones only, not all of them. This table has 150,000 or so clones, roughly 86% appearing once. The material sequenced was peripheral blood. The receptors derive from an older woman with acute or convalescent COVID-19.

The chain carries TRBV6-2 or TRBV6-3 and TRBJ1-2; TRBD1 matches at 8 bases. Germline loops: CDR1 MNHEY, CDR2 SVGEGT. This CDR3 is 14 amino acids long. V was pared by 5 bases and J by 4 bases, with 6 bases of the junction left unmatched. The CDR3 region is CASSPRGPVYGYTF. CDR3 nucleotides: TGTGCCAGCAGTCCCAGGGGGCCGGTCTATGGCTACACCTTC.

The chain employs TRBV5-4 and TRBJ2-7; TRBD1 matches at 7 bases. The CDR3 loop spans 15 amino acids. CDR1 and CDR2 (germline): SGHNT, YYREEE (reference sequence). The J segment lost 0 bases and the V segment lost 4 bases, leaving 7 bases of the junction unmatched. CDR3 bases: TGTGCCAGCAGCCGGGACAGCTCGATCTCCTACGAGCAGTACTTC. As protein: CASSRDSSISYEQYF.

The genes are TRBV4-1 and TRBJ1-3, with a weak D call TRBD1 (6 bases). There are 17 residues in the CDR3. The germline V gene has CDR1 MGHRA and CDR2 YSYEKL. The ends were cut back, 5 bases at V and 0 bases at J, with 17 bases in the middle. CDR3 bases: TGCGCCAGCAGCGGCTTACAGGGAGAGGGCTCTGGAAACACCATATATTTT. Translation gives CASSGLQGEGSGNTIYF.

This chain connects TRBV7-9 to TRBJ2-6; D is possibly TRBD1 (5 bases). This CDR3 is 17 amino acids long. Trimming cost V 5 bases and J 0 bases, with 14 bases left between them. CDR1 SEHNR and CDR2 FQNEAQ come from the germline V gene (reference sequence). The CDR3 DNA reads as TGTGCCAGCAGCCCCCGACAGTTGAGCTCTGGGGCCAACGTCCTGACTTTC. As protein: CASSPRQLSSGANVLTF.

CDR3 residues: CASSRNGQGMRQYF. The CDR3, as DNA: TGTGCCAGCAGCCGGAACGGACAGGGGATGAGGCAGTACTTC. The chain joins TRBV3-1 (or the pseudogene TRBV3-2) to TRBJ2-7; TRBD1 matches at 9 bases. The CDR3 runs 14 residues. J lost 9 bases, V lost 4 bases, and 10 bases had no gene match. Germline V CDR1 and CDR2: LGHDT, YNNKEL (reference sequence).

V and J are TRBV24-1 and TRBJ2-1; D remains unclear. The germline V and J ends were trimmed by 3 bases and 5 bases, with 16 bases remaining between them. CDR1 is KGHDR, CDR2 SFDVKD, per germline. The CDR3 has 16 amino acids. The CDR3 is CATSDPRLPIHNEQFF. CDR3 DNA sequence: TGTGCCACCAGTGATCCGAGGCTCCCGATACACAATGAGCAGTTCTTC.

This rearrangement joins TRBV24-1 to TRBJ2-1; 9 bases fit TRBD1. CDR1 and CDR2 from the germline V gene are KGHDR and SFDVKD. V gave up 4 bases and J gave up 8 bases; unmatched junction bases: 8. The CDR3 has 15 amino acids. The CDR3 spells CATSEPGQGGYEQFF. CDR3 coding DNA: TGTGCCACCAGTGAGCCGGGACAGGGCGGGTATGAGCAGTTCTTC.

The V call is TRBV7-6, the J call TRBJ2-3, with 8 bases matching TRBD2. With 1 base clipped from V and 2 bases from J, the junction kept 5 bases outside the gene matches. The CDR3 has 16 residues. Germline V lookup: CDR1 SGHVS, CDR2 FNYEAQ. CDR3: CASSLGAGAFTDTQYF. Here the CDR3 DNA reads TGTGCCAGCAGCTTAGGAGCGGGGGCTTTCACAGATACGCAGTATTTT.

V gene TRBV7-9 combines with J gene TRBJ1-6, with D possibly TRBD1 on 5 matching bases. The germline V and J ends were trimmed by 6 bases and 8 bases, with 8 bases remaining between them. Per the germline V gene, CDR1 is SEHNR and CDR2 is FQNEAQ (reference sequence). The CDR3 is made up of 12 amino acids. In DNA form, the CDR3 reads TGTGCCAGCAGACTACAGGATTCACCCCTCCACTTT. Amino acids: CASRLQDSPLHF.

The genes are TRBV6-2 or TRBV6-3 and TRBJ1-5; the match to TRBD1 covers 11 bases. The CDR3 runs to 17 residues. J gave up 2 bases and V 2 bases, and 5 bases lay outside the gene matches. Germline CDR1 and CDR2: MNHEY and SVGEGT. DNA of the CDR3: TGTGCCAGCAGTTACCCGCCGGGACAGGGGGGCAATCAGCCCCAGCATTTT. This sequence encodes CASSYPPGQGGNQPQHF.

The V gene is TRBV3-1 (or the pseudogene TRBV3-2), the J gene TRBJ2-1; D is undetermined. CDR1 and CDR2 from the germline V gene are LGHDT and YNNKEL (reference sequence). The CDR3 covers 16 residues. Trimming pared 0 bases from V and 1 base from J, leaving 10 bases between. The CDR3 coding sequence is TGTGCCAGCAGCCAAGATTTGCCAGGTTCCTACAATGAGCAGTTCTTC. Translation gives CASSQDLPGSYNEQFF.

The chain joins TRBV28 to TRBJ2-3, with TRBD1 as a possible D gene (6 bases). The CDR3 extends over 18 amino acids. Germline V gene data show CDR1 as MDHEN and CDR2 as SYDVKM. V lost 6 bases and J 0 bases, leaving 22 bases between the germline ends. The CDR3 is CASSPGTNRFFSTDTQYF. In DNA form, the CDR3 reads TGTGCCAGCAGCCCCGGGACAAATCGTTTTTTTAGCACAGATACGCAGTATTTT.

This clone was observed once. This sequence joins TRBV12-3 or TRBV12-4 and TRBJ1-2; 10 bases are a match to TRBD1. Trimming at V came to 3 bases and at J to 8 bases, leaving 3 bases not matched to a gene. This CDR3 spans 13 amino acids. The DNA of the CDR3 is TGTGCCAGCAGTTTCCGGGACAGGGGCGGCTACACCTTC. This translates into CASSFRDRGGYTF.

The gene calls are TRBV6-5 and TRBJ2-6, with TRBD1 matching over 9 bases. With 6 bases clipped from V and 13 bases from J, the junction kept 13 bases outside the gene matches. The germline gives CDR1 MNHEY, CDR2 SVGAGI. The CDR3 runs 15 residues. CDR3 sequence (DNA): TGTGCCAGCAGAGGACAGGGGAGTGGATATTGGGTCCTGACTTTC. Residues: CASRGQGSGYWVLTF.

This chain links TRBV12-3 or TRBV12-4 with TRBJ2-7, with D maybe TRBD1 (6 bases). V was shortened by 9 bases and J by 1 base, with 13 bases between the two germline ends. The CDR3 runs to 13 residues. The CDR3 loop reads CASGRQESYEQYF. CDR3 sequence (DNA): TGTGCCAGTGGGAGACAGGAATCCTACGAGCAGTACTTC.

The table lists this clone with a count of one. The chain couples TRBV19 to TRBJ1-5; D is ambiguous. The CDR3 consists of 16 residues. CDR1 and CDR2 (germline): LNHDA, SQIVND (reference sequence). V gave up 6 bases and J gave up 0 bases, with 15 bases separating them. The CDR3: CASSPRGSSSNQPQHF. CDR3 nucleotide sequence: TGTGCCAGTAGCCCTAGAGGGTCATCTAGCAATCAGCCCCAGCATTTT.

As to this clone: This same CDR3 is encoded by further DNA sequences in the sample. This chain connects TRBV3-1 (or the pseudogene TRBV3-2) to TRBJ1-5; no definite D call. Trimming shortened V by 0 bases and J by 5 bases, and 5 bases separated the two germline ends. Germline V gene sequence: CDR1 LGHDT, CDR2 YNNKEL (reference sequence). The CDR3 length is 13 residues. The CDR3 spells CASSQDRDQPQHF. CDR3 coding DNA: TGTGCCAGCAGCCAAGACCGAGATCAGCCCCAGCATTTT.

The chain joins TRBV24-1 to TRBJ2-1; 9 bases align to TRBD2. Germline loops: CDR1 KGHDR, CDR2 SFDVKD. Trimming removed 7 bases from V and 7 bases from J; junction bases left unmatched: 4. The CDR3 is 13 residues long. The CDR3 DNA is TGTGCCACCAGGCCTAGCGGGGAGAATGAGCAGTTCTTC. It encodes CATRPSGENEQFF.

The sample holds one count of this clone. This sequence joins TRBV5-1 and TRBJ2-2, with TRBD2 as a possible D gene (5 bases). The germline V gene has CDR1 SGHRS and CDR2 YFSETQ. The ends were cut back, 0 bases at V and 2 bases at J, with 8 bases in the middle. This CDR3 has 15 residues. The CDR3 loop reads CASSLVGINTGELFF. CDR3 DNA sequence: TGCGCCAGCAGCTTGGTCGGGATAAACACCGGGGAGCTGTTTTTT.

J is TRBJ1-1 and V is TRBV4-1, with D uncertain. Germline V gene lookup returns CDR1 MGHRA and CDR2 YSYEKL. Trimming cost V 0 bases and J 1 base, with 6 bases left between them. This CDR3 contains 14 residues. For the CDR3, the DNA is TGCGCCAGCAGCCAAGATCTCGGGAACACTGAAGCTTTCTTT. Translated, it gives CASSQDLGNTEAFF.

The chain has TRBV5-1 and TRBJ1-2, with TRBD1 as a possible D gene (6 bases). Germline CDR1 is SGHRS and CDR2 is YFSETQ. V lost 0 bases and J 4 bases, leaving 13 bases between the germline ends. CDR3 length: 15 amino acids. CDR3 loop: CASSLAGGQSYGYTF. The CDR3 region has the DNA TGCGCCAGCAGCTTGGCCGGGGGGCAGAGCTATGGCTACACCTTC.